A single sample gave rise to the 25 T cell receptor beta chains below, sequenced in a study of blood T cell repertoires in COVID-19. Measured with immunoSEQ multiplex PCR; TCRdb has only the in-frame clones, and not every one. The sample has 150,000 or so clones; more than 75% are singletons. Sequences were obtained from peripheral blood. Receptor source: a man younger than 35 with acute or convalescent COVID-19.

This chain joins TRBV5-1 and TRBJ1-1; 9 bases fit TRBD1. The CDR3 extends over 14 amino acids. Germline CDR1 SGHRS, CDR2 YFSETQ. Trimming at V came to 8 bases and at J to 1 base, leaving 6 bases not matched to a gene. The CDR3: CASRDRDANTEAFF. The CDR3 nucleotides read TGCGCCAGTAGGGACAGGGATGCGAACACTGAAGCTTTCTTT.

The V gene is TRBV5-4, the J gene TRBJ2-5; 7 bases map to TRBD2. The germline V gene has CDR1 SGHNT and CDR2 YYREEE (reference sequence). The CDR3 is made up of 15 amino acids. V trimming: 4 bases; J trimming: 1 base; junction bases outside the gene matches: 7. CDR3 nucleotides: TGTGCCAGCAGCCCAGGACTAGTAGTCCAAGAGACCCAGTACTTC. Translated, it gives CASSPGLVVQETQYF.

The rearrangement links TRBV5-1 to TRBJ2-1; D perhaps matches TRBD2 (5 bases). V dropped 4 bases and J dropped 4 bases, with 15 bases sitting between them. This CDR3 contains 15 residues. Germline V lookup: CDR1 SGHRS, CDR2 YFSETQ. The CDR3 DNA reads TGCGCCAGCAGCCGAGTTACCGGGGATTACAATGAGCAGTTCTTC. The encoded protein is CASSRVTGDYNEQFF.

The chain links TRBV24-1 to TRBJ1-1; TRBD1 agrees at 9 bases. CDR1 and CDR2 from the germline V gene are KGHDR and SFDVKD. The CDR3 runs 18 residues. Germline trimming cut 7 bases from V and 3 bases from J; bases unmatched to any gene: 17. The CDR3 is CATSERSFDRGAYTEAFF. The CDR3 DNA is TGTGCCACCAGCGAGCGGTCGTTCGACAGGGGGGCCTACACTGAAGCTTTCTTT.

This rearrangement joins TRBV15 to TRBJ2-3, with 11 bases aligning to TRBD2. V was clipped by 5 bases and J by 0 bases; unmatched bases: 4. The germline V gene has CDR1 LNHNV and CDR2 YYDKDF (reference sequence). CDR3 length: 16 residues. CDR3 residues: CATSVGLAASTDTQYF. Written as DNA, the CDR3 is TGTGCCACCAGCGTGGGACTAGCGGCCAGCACAGATACGCAGTATTTT.

CDR3 sequence: CASSSFGGRNGYTF. As DNA, the CDR3 is TGTGCCAGTAGTTCCTTCGGGGGGCGGAACGGCTACACCTTC. This chain connects TRBV19 to TRBJ1-2, with D possibly being TRBD1 (6 bases). Germline V gene lookup returns CDR1 LNHDA and CDR2 SQIVND (reference sequence). This CDR3 spans 14 amino acids. V lost 5 bases and J 8 bases, leaving 18 bases between the germline ends.

This rearrangement joins TRBV5-1 to TRBJ1-4; D call uncertain. The CDR3 runs to 14 residues. V was pared by 4 bases and J by 5 bases, with 12 bases between. Germline V gene sequence: CDR1 SGHRS, CDR2 YFSETQ. For the CDR3, the DNA is TGCGCCAGCAGCCCTTGGACTCCGAATGAAAAACTGTTTTTT. This encodes CASSPWTPNEKLFF.

V gene TRBV3-1 (or the pseudogene TRBV3-2) combines with J gene TRBJ1-1, with 7 bases matching TRBD1. Looked up from germline, CDR1 is LGHDT and CDR2 is YNNKEL (reference sequence). This CDR3 is built from 14 residues. The J segment lost 7 bases and the V segment lost 2 bases, leaving 7 bases of the junction unmatched. CDR3 sequence: CASSQIQHRGEAFF. CDR3 bases: TGTGCCAGCAGCCAAATACAGCACAGGGGTGAAGCTTTCTTT.

The V call is TRBV6-5, the J call TRBJ1-1, with D uncertain. Trimming took off 6 bases at V and 5 bases at J, with 19 bases between the two ends. CDR1 and CDR2 from the germline V gene are MNHEY and SVGAGI. The CDR3 sequence is 15 residues long. The CDR3 sequence: CASSPGRVPLTEAFF. CDR3 DNA: TGTGCCAGCAGCCCCGGCCGGGTCCCCTTAACTGAAGCTTTCTTT.

In its sample, this clone was seen once. The V call is TRBV5-1, the J call TRBJ1-1; D is unclear. Germline V gene data show CDR1 as SGHRS and CDR2 as YFSETQ. Trimming shortened V by 2 bases and J by 4 bases, and 12 bases separated the two germline ends. The CDR3 sequence is 14 residues long. For the CDR3, the DNA is TGCGCCAGCAGCTTATTCCAATCATCCACTGAAGCTTTCTTT. Translation gives CASSLFQSSTEAFF. Filled out from reference TRBV5-1 and TRBJ1-1, the complete variable domain reads KAGVTQTPRYLIKTRGQQVTLSCSPISGHRSVSWYQQTPGQGLQFLFEYFSETQRNKGNFPGRFSGRQFSNSRSEMNVSTLELGDSALYLCASSLFQSSTEAFFGQGTRLTVV.

The chain combines TRBV5-1 with TRBJ2-7, with TRBD1 as a possible D gene (6 bases). V lost 5 bases to trimming and J lost 5 bases, with 14 bases between them. Per germline, CDR1 SGHRS and CDR2 YFSETQ. This CDR3 spans 13 amino acids. The CDR3 loop is CASSFTGSDEQYF. The CDR3 coding sequence is TGCGCCAGCAGTTTCACAGGGAGCGACGAGCAGTACTTC.

The rearrangement uses TRBV27 and TRBJ1-2, with D uncertain. The V and J ends lost 3 bases and 2 bases respectively, with 10 bases between them. Looked up from germline, CDR1 is MNHEY and CDR2 is SMNVEV (reference sequence). This CDR3 contains 14 residues. The CDR3 DNA is TGTGCCAGCAGTTTTTCTATGAGAAACTATGGCTACACCTTC. This translates into CASSFSMRNYGYTF.

The chain recombines TRBV2 with TRBJ1-2; 7 nucleotides match TRBD1. The J segment lost 0 bases and the V segment lost 4 bases, leaving 8 bases of the junction unmatched. The germline gives CDR1 SNHLY, CDR2 FYNNEI. This CDR3 comprises 16 residues. CDR3 in DNA: TGTGCCAGCAGTGCGCCAGGGGGTGGATCTAACTATGGCTACACCTTC. This codes for CASSAPGGGSNYGYTF.

The chain recombines TRBV4-2 with TRBJ1-5; a possible D gene is TRBD1 (5 bases). The CDR3 is 16 residues long. V shed 0 bases and J shed 0 bases, with 9 bases lying between them. Germline values: CDR1 LGHNA, CDR2 YNFKEQ. The CDR3 sequence: CASSQEWTYSNQPQHF. CDR3 DNA: TGTGCCAGCAGCCAAGAGTGGACATATAGCAATCAGCCCCAGCATTTT.

The chain has TRBV5-1 and TRBJ2-1; D remains ambiguous. From germline, CDR1 is SGHRS and CDR2 YFSETQ. The CDR3 length is 14 residues. V was trimmed by 0 bases and J by 2 bases, leaving 6 bases between them. CDR3 nucleotides: TGCGCCAGCAGCTTGGCGCCGGCCTACAATGAGCAGTTCTTC. Amino acid sequence: CASSLAPAYNEQFF.

This clone is a singleton in its sample. V is TRBV6-5 and J is TRBJ1-1, with 7 positions matching TRBD1. The V and J ends lost 8 bases and 1 base, in that order; junction bases with no gene match: 10. CDR1 and CDR2 (germline): MNHEY, SVGAGI. There are 15 residues in the CDR3. CDR3 sequence: CASQKSGQPNTEAFF. DNA for the CDR3: TGTGCCAGCCAGAAATCGGGACAGCCGAACACTGAAGCTTTCTTT.

The chain is built from TRBV5-6 and TRBJ2-7, with TRBD1 matching over 8 bases. Germline loops: CDR1 SGHDT, CDR2 YYEEEE. V shed 4 bases and J 4 bases; nucleotides not matched to a gene: 10. This CDR3 region has 15 residues. In DNA, the CDR3 is TGTGCCAGCAGCGCTGGACAGGGTGGGTATTACGAGCAGTACTTC. Translating gives CASSAGQGGYYEQYF.

The rearrangement joins TRBV3-1 (or the pseudogene TRBV3-2) to TRBJ2-3, with 11 nucleotides matching TRBD2. Trimming at V came to 0 bases and at J to 1 base, leaving 9 bases not matched to a gene. Germline V gives CDR1 LGHDT, CDR2 YNNKEL (reference sequence). The CDR3 extends over 19 amino acids. CDR3 bases: TGTGCCAGCAGCCAAGAAATTACTAGCGGGGGAAGTGGCACAGATACGCAGTATTTT. It encodes CASSQEITSGGSGTDTQYF.

The rearrangement links TRBV19 to TRBJ1-2, with 8 bases that match TRBD1. The germline V gene has CDR1 LNHDA and CDR2 SQIVND (reference sequence). The CDR3 runs 15 residues. V lost 6 bases, J lost 3 bases, and 9 bases stayed unmatched. The CDR3 sequence: CASRPRQGADYGYTF. CDR3 nucleotide sequence: TGTGCCAGTAGACCCCGGCAGGGGGCAGACTATGGCTACACCTTC.

The gene calls are TRBV5-4 and TRBJ2-1; the match to TRBD1 covers 7 bases. The CDR3 extends over 13 amino acids. The germline CDR1 and CDR2 sequences are SGHNT and YYREEE (reference sequence). With 5 bases clipped from V and 10 bases from J, the junction kept 9 bases outside the gene matches. The CDR3 nucleotides are TGTGCCAGCAGACGGACAGGTGTAGGGGAGCAGTTCTTC. It codes for CASRRTGVGEQFF.

The chain has TRBV19 and TRBJ1-1; 9 bases fit TRBD1. The CDR3 sequence is 15 residues long. Germline CDR1 LNHDA, CDR2 SQIVND (reference sequence). After removal of 3 bases from V and 0 bases from J, the junction contained 2 bases not matched to a gene. The CDR3 nucleotides read TGTGCCAGTAGTATGGGGACAGGGATGAACACTGAAGCTTTCTTT. Translation gives CASSMGTGMNTEAFF.

The V call is TRBV11-2, the J call TRBJ1-1; 10 bases fit TRBD1. Germline V gene lookup returns CDR1 SGHAT and CDR2 FQNNGV. V lost 3 bases to trimming and J lost 2 bases; unmatched junction nucleotides: 9. CDR3 length: 17 amino acids. The CDR3 DNA follows: TGTGCCAGCAGCTTGGGAGGGACAGGGGTCCCAAACACTGAAGCTTTCTTT. Protein sequence: CASSLGGTGVPNTEAFF.

CDR3 nucleotide sequence: TGTGCCAGCAGCCAACTCACTGAAGCTTTCTTT. It codes for CASSQLTEAFF. The gene calls are TRBV14 and TRBJ1-1; D remains unclear. CDR3 size: 11 residues. Germline CDR1 reads SGHDN; CDR2 reads FVKESK. V was shortened by 2 bases and J by 4 bases, with 2 bases between the two germline ends. Complete variable domain (other parts from reference TRBV14 and TRBJ1-1): EAGVTQFPSHSVIEKGQTVTLRCDPISGHDNLYWYRRVMGKEIKFLLHFVKESKQDESGMPNNRFLAERTGGTYSTLKVQPAELEDSGVYFCASSQLTEAFFGQGTRLTVV.

This chain uses TRBV2 with TRBJ1-1; no clear D. The CDR3 loop spans 13 amino acids. CDR1 SNHLY and CDR2 FYNNEI come from the germline V gene. Trimming pared 7 bases from V and 5 bases from J, leaving 14 bases between. In DNA form, the CDR3 reads TGTGCCAGCACCCGAAGCGGGGTGACTGAAGCTTTCTTT. Protein product: CASTRSGVTEAFF.

In nucleotides, the CDR3 is TGTGCCAGTAGTATAGCCCAGGTGGTACGACAGCCCCAGCATTTT. It translates to CASSIAQVVRQPQHF. The V gene is TRBV19, the J gene TRBJ1-5, with D unresolved. V lost 1 base and J lost 7, with 14 bases in between. Looked up from germline, CDR1 is LNHDA and CDR2 is SQIVND (reference sequence). The CDR3 sequence is 15 residues long.